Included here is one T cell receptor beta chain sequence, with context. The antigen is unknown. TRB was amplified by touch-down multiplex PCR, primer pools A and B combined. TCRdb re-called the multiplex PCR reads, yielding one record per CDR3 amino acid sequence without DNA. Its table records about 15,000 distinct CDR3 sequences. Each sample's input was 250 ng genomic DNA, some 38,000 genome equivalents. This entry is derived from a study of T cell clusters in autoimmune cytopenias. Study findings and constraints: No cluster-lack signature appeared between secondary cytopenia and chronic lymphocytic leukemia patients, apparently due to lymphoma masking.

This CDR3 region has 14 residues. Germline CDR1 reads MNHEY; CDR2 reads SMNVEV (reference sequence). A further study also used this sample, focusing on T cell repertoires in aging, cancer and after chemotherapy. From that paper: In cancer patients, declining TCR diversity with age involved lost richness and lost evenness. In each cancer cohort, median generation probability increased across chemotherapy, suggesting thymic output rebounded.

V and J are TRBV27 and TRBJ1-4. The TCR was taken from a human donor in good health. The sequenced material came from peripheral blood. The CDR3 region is CASSSWAKNEKLFF. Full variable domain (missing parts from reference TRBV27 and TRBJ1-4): EAQVTQNPRYLITVTGKKLTVTCSQNMNHEYMSWYRQDPGLGLRQIYYSMNVEVTDKGDVPEGYKVSRKEKRNFPLILESPSPNQTSLYFCASSSWAKNEKLFFGSGTQLSVL.